Below, one T cell receptor beta chain is given with its context. The data belong to a study of T cell changes during pregnancy in multiple sclerosis. Germline V lookup: CDR1 SGHVS, CDR2 FNYEAQ. V dropped 5 bases and J dropped 8; count of bases not matched to a gene: 3. This CDR3 has 15 residues. Repertoires were generated with immunoSEQ multiplex PCR, while TCRdb's copy carries only in-frame clones and drops some. The table records approximately 30,000 clones, roughly nine tenths of them present only once. This receptor was taken from a female donor with multiple sclerosis, enrolled in a pregnancy study. The source was CD8+ T cells from peripheral blood mononuclear cells, collected before pregnancy. The chain recombines TRBV7-6 with TRBJ2-1; TRBD2 aligns across 16 bases. The CDR3 region is CASSGTSGGGDEQFF. CDR3 nucleotides: TGTGCCAGCAGCGGGACTAGCGGGGGGGGCGATGAGCAGTTCTTC.